This is a list of T cell receptor beta chains from one sample in a study of control samples from healthy donors and cancer patients. Sequencing was performed with immunoSEQ multiplex PCR; in TCRdb, only in-frame clones are kept and a portion is missing. Of 150,000 to 200,000 clones listed, approximately 96% were seen once; the top ten hold roughly 8.4%. Sample: blood. These receptors were collected from a woman between 40 and 55 years old in good health. Each CDR3 is given with its conserved first and last residue. D genes are given only for firm matches. Some rows mark clone size as missing; the rest say once, few, many or name a class of expanded clone.

j_call clone_size d_call cdr3_length v_call cdr3_nt cdr3_aa
TRBJ2-7 - - 16 TRBV19 TGTGCCAGTAGTACGAAAGGGACCCTTTCTGGGCGCGAGCAGTACTTC CASSTKGTLSGREQYF
TRBJ2-6 - - 14 TRBV2 TGTGCCAGCAGTGCTAGGGCTGGGGCCAACGTCCTGACTTTC CASSARAGANVLTF
TRBJ2-1 - TRBD1 16 TRBV7-2 TGTGCCAGCAGCTTAGCCCCGGGACAGGCCCATAATGAGCAGTTCTTC CASSLAPGQAHNEQFF
TRBJ1-1 - - 12 TRBV6-5 TGTGCCAGCAGTCACACAGGCTTCGAAGCTTTCTTT CASSHTGFEAFF
TRBJ1-2 few - 13 TRBV9 TGTGCCAGCAGCGTGGAGATAAACTATGGCTACACCTTC CASSVEINYGYTF
TRBJ2-5 - TRBD1 14 TRBV13 TGTGCCAGCAGCTTATCACAGGGGGTAGAGACCCAGTACTTC CASSLSQGVETQYF
TRBJ1-2 - TRBD1 13 TRBV27 TGTGCCAGCAGTTTGAGCAGGGGGGATGGCTACACCTTC CASSLSRGDGYTF
TRBJ1-2 - TRBD1 12 TRBV2 TGTGCCAGCAGTGCAGGGGGCTATGGCTACACCTTC CASSAGGYGYTF
TRBJ1-4 - TRBD1 17 TRBV5-1 TGCGCCAGCAGCTTGTCCAGGGGGCGCCTGGTAAATGAAAAACTGTTTTTT CASSLSRGRLVNEKLFF
TRBJ2-7 - - 13 TRBV6-1 TGTGCCAGCAGTGAGCCGGGAACCTACGAGCAGTACTTC CASSEPGTYEQYF
TRBJ1-1 - - 14 TRBV9 TGTGCCAGCAGCGCTAAACAGGACCACACTGAAGCTTTCTTT CASSAKQDHTEAFF
TRBJ1-2 - - 13 TRBV5-1 TGCGCCAGCAGCCTAGGGGGTACCTATGGCTACACCTTC CASSLGGTYGYTF
TRBJ2-1 - - 16 TRBV5-4 TGTGCCAGCACCTTCAGGGGTAGCTCGGGGGCTAATGAGCAGTTCTTC CASTFRGSSGANEQFF
TRBJ2-1 - TRBD2 18 TRBV6-2/TRBV6-3 TGTGCCAGCAGTTACTCTTCATGGACTAGCGGGGGGCCCGATGAGCAGTTCTTC CASSYSSWTSGGPDEQFF
TRBJ2-1 - - 17 TRBV18 TGTGCCAGCTCACCTCAAGTTAGGGGGGGTGCTGACAATGAGCAGTTCTTC CASSPQVRGGADNEQFF
TRBJ1-1 - TRBD1 18 TRBV4-1 TGCGCCAGCAGCCAACAAGCCCCACGGACAGGGATTAACACTGAAGCTTTCTTT CASSQQAPRTGINTEAFF
TRBJ2-2 - - 14 TRBV6-5 TGTGCCAGCAGTTACCGGGGACTCTCCGGGGAGCTGTTTTTT CASSYRGLSGELFF
TRBJ1-4 few - 11 TRBV29-1 TGCAGCGGCGTCGATAATGAAAAACTGTTTTTT CSGVDNEKLFF
TRBJ2-7 few - 12 TRBV12-3/TRBV12-4 TGTGCCAGCAGTTTTATCACGACTGAGCAGTACTTC CASSFITTEQYF
TRBJ2-7 - - 17 TRBV11-2 TGTGCCAGCAGCCTACTTATGTCGGGGGCTCCGAACTACGAGCAGTACTTC CASSLLMSGAPNYEQYF
TRBJ1-1 - - 13 TRBV10-2 TGCGCCAGCAGTGACAGCCTGAACACTGAAGCTTTCTTT CASSDSLNTEAFF
TRBJ2-5 - - 15 TRBV4-3 TGCGCCAGCAGCCAAGATCGGTCAGGGATGGAGACCCAGTACTTC CASSQDRSGMETQYF
TRBJ1-6 - - 16 TRBV4-1 TGCGCCAGCAGCCAAGCCAGGTTTGGCACGAATTCACCCCTCCACTTT CASSQARFGTNSPLHF
TRBJ2-3 - - 13 TRBV7-2 TGTGCCAGCAGACCGAGTCCTGGGGATACGCAGTATTTT CASRPSPGDTQYF
TRBJ1-1 - TRBD1 19 TRBV5-1 TGCGCCAGCAGCTCGCTCAAATTCCGGGACAGGGTGACGAACACTGAAGCTTTCTTT CASSSLKFRDRVTNTEAFF
TRBJ2-7 - - 12 TRBV5-6 TGTGCCAGCAGCTTGCGGGGCCACGAGCAGTACTTC CASSLRGHEQYF
TRBJ2-7 - TRBD1 14 TRBV29-1 TGCAGCGCCCTCGGGACAGGGACTTCCTACGAGCAGTACTTC CSALGTGTSYEQYF
TRBJ1-2 - - 14 TRBV6-2/TRBV6-3 TGTGCCAGCAGTTACTCGAGACGGGACTATGGCTACACCTTC CASSYSRRDYGYTF
TRBJ2-3 - - 16 TRBV21-1 TGTGCCAGCAGCGCGCAGGGGACAGGGCGAACAGATACGCAGTATTTT CASSAQGTGRTDTQYF
TRBJ2-3 - - 14 TRBV4-2 TGTGCCAGCAGCCAAGATGTGGCTTCCGATACGCAGTATTTT CASSQDVASDTQYF
TRBJ2-7 - TRBD2 16 TRBV10-2 TGCGCCAGCAGGGCACCCGCTAGCGGGAGCTCCAACGAGCAGTACTTC CASRAPASGSSNEQYF
TRBJ2-7 - - 13 TRBV7-3 TGTGCCAGCAGCTTATATTCAGGGTCCGAGCAGTACTTC CASSLYSGSEQYF
TRBJ1-2 once - 10 TRBV6-5 TGTGCCAGCAAGGCCTATGGCTACACCTTC CASKAYGYTF
TRBJ1-1 - - 14 TRBV3-1/TRBV3-2 TGTGCCAGCAGCCAAGGCAGGAGGAACACTGAAGCTTTCTTT CASSQGRRNTEAFF
TRBJ1-1 - - 14 TRBV4-1 TGCGCCAGCAGCCAAGATTTCATGGGTTCTGAAGCTTTCTTT CASSQDFMGSEAFF
TRBJ2-5 - - 16 TRBV19 TGTGCCAGTAGTATTCGGAGTGGGGGGCTCGGGGAGACCCAGTACTTC CASSIRSGGLGETQYF
TRBJ2-3 - - 13 TRBV12-3/TRBV12-4 TGTGCCAGCAGTTTGCCCGGGACAGATACGCAGTATTTT CASSLPGTDTQYF